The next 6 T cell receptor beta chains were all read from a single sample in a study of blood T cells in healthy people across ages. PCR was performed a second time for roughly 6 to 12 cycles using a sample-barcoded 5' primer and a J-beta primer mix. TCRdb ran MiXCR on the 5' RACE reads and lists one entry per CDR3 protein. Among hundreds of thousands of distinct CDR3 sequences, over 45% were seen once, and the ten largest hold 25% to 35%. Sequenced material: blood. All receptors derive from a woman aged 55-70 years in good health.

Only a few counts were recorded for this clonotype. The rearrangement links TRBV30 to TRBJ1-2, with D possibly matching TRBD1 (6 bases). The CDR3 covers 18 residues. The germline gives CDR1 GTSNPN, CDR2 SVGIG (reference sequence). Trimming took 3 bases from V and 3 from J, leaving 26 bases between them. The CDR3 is CAWRGSPVGAPRDYGYTF. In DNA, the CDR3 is TGTGCCTGGAGAGGCTCGCCGGTGGGGGCACCAAGGGACTATGGCTACACCTTC.

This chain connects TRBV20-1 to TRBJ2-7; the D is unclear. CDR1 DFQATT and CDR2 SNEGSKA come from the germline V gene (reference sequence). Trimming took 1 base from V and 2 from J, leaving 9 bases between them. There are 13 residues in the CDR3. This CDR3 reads CSARVRLPYEQYF. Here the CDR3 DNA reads TGCAGTGCTAGAGTGAGGCTCCCCTACGAGCAGTACTTC.

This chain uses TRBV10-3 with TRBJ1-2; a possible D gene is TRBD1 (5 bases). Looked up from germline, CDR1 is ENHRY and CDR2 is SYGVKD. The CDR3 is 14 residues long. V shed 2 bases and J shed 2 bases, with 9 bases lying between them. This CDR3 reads CAISEGDGNYGYTF. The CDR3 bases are TGTGCCATCAGTGAGGGGGACGGAAACTATGGCTACACCTTC.

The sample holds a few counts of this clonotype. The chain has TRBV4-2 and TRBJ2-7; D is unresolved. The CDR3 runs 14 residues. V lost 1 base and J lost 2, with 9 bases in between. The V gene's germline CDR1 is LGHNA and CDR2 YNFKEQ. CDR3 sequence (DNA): TGTGCCAGCAGCCAAGGTACACAACCCTACGAGCAGTACTTC. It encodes CASSQGTQPYEQYF.

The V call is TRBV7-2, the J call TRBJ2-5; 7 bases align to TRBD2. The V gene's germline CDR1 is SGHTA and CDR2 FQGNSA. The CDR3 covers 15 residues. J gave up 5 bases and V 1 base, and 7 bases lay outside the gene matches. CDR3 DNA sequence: TGTGCCAGCAGCTTAGTCGCACTAGCGTTCGAGACCCAGTACTTC. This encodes CASSLVALAFETQYF. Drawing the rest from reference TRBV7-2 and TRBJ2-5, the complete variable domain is GAGVSQSPSNKVTEKGKDVELRCDPISGHTALYWYRQSLGQGLEFLIYFQGNSAPDKSGLPSDRFSAERTGGSVSTLTIQRTQQEDSAVYLCASSLVALAFETQYFGPGTRLLVL.

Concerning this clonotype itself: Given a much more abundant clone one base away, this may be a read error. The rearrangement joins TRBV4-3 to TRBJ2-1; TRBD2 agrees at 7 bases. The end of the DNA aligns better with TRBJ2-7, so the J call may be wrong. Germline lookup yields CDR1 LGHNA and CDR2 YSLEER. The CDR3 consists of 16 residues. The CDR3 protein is CASSQGGGGSYNEQYF. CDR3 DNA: TGCGCCAGCAGCCAAGGAGGCGGCGGGAGCTACAATGAGCAGTACTTC.